This entry lists 27 T cell receptor beta chains sequenced from one sample in a study of regulatory T cells in long-lasting Graves disease. In building TCR beta libraries, iRepertoire HTBI primers were used together with Arm-PCR of CDR3 regions. TCRdb analysed the multiplex PCR reads with MiXCR anew, one entry per CDR3 protein. The profile shows 650,000 to 850,000 distinct CDR3 sequences, about 30% of them singletons. The time point here: persistent/refractory GD, antithyroid drugs over 5 years with positive TRAb. After RNA was extracted from PBMCs, the TCR library was made from it. The material was peripheral blood mononuclear cells (PBMCs), obtained when the disease was refractory, from a patient treated with antithyroid drugs. These receptors were taken from a female donor with Graves disease.

Only a few counts were recorded for this clonotype. V usage is TRBV3-1 and J usage is TRBJ2-2, with unresolved D. Germline CDR1 and CDR2: LGHDT and YNNKEL (reference sequence). The CDR3 runs 14 residues. Trimming took off 2 bases at V and 0 bases at J, with 4 bases between the two ends. CDR3 DNA: TGTGCCAGCAGCCAACACTCGAACACCGGGGAGCTGTTTTTT. Translated: CASSQHSNTGELFF.

This clonotype appeared a few times. The V call is TRBV6-1, the J call TRBJ1-1, with D possibly TRBD1 on 6 matching bases. V lost 4 bases to trimming and J lost 1 base, with 10 bases between them. Per germline, CDR1 MNHNS and CDR2 SASEGT. The CDR3 has 14 residues. The CDR3 spells CASSGRTANTEAFF. The CDR3 bases are TGTGCCAGCAGTGGCAGGACAGCGAACACTGAAGCTTTCTTT.

The sample holds many counts of this clonotype. One end of the junction is discordant with germline, which a read error may explain. The chain recombines TRBV5-1 with TRBJ1-1; TRBD1 aligns across 8 bases. In germline, CDR1 is SGHRS, CDR2 YFSETQ. This CDR3 has 14 residues. The CDR3 protein is CASSSGGRNTEAFF. CDR3 sequence (DNA): TGTGCCAGCAGTTCAGGGGGCCGGAACACTGAAGCTTTCTTT.

This chain connects TRBV7-9 to TRBJ1-3; 7 nucleotides align to TRBD1. Germline lookup yields CDR1 SEHNR and CDR2 FQNEAQ (reference sequence). V was clipped by 4 bases and J by 3 bases; unmatched bases: 3. The CDR3 covers 14 residues. As DNA, the CDR3 is TGTGCCAGCAGCTCTACAGGGGTTGGAAACACCATATATTTT. It codes for CASSSTGVGNTIYF.

The sample holds a few counts of this clonotype. The V and J genes are TRBV3-1 and TRBJ2-3; tentative D call: TRBD1 (6 bases). From germline, CDR1 is LGHDT and CDR2 YNNKEL (reference sequence). Trimming took off 0 bases at V and 2 bases at J, with 12 bases between the two ends. The CDR3 sequence is 16 residues long. In DNA, the CDR3 is TGTGCCAGCAGCCAAGATCGAGGGGGTTACACAGATACGCAGTATTTT. Translated, it gives CASSQDRGGYTDTQYF.

This clonotype was seen many times. This chain joins TRBV12-3 or TRBV12-4 and TRBJ1-5; TRBD1 matches 9 bases. V gave up 5 bases and J gave up 6 bases; unmatched junction bases: 20. This CDR3 is built from 19 residues. CDR3 residues: CASSREQGAVLGGTQPQHF. CDR3 nucleotides: TGTGCCAGCAGTAGAGAACAGGGGGCCGTGTTGGGAGGTACTCAGCCCCAGCATTTT.

This clonotype was seen a few times. J is TRBJ1-5 and V is TRBV6-1; no reliable D call. Trimming removed 7 bases from V and 0 bases from J, with 13 bases in between. The CDR3 covers 15 residues. Germline CDR1 MNHNS, CDR2 SASEGT. In nucleotides, the CDR3 is TGTGCCAGCACCATGGAGCAGTATAGCAATCAGCCCCAGCATTTT. Its translation: CASTMEQYSNQPQHF.

This clonotype was seen more than once but under ten times. The rearrangement joins TRBV5-1 to TRBJ2-4, with 7 bases that match TRBD2. With V trimmed by 3 bases and J by 5 bases, 11 bases remained unmatched. CDR3 length: 16 amino acids. CDR1 is SGHRS and CDR2 is YFSETQ in the germline V gene. The CDR3: CASSSLGRERQNIQYF. In DNA, the CDR3 is TGCGCCAGCAGCTCGTTGGGGCGGGAGAGGCAAAACATTCAGTACTTC.

This clonotype was detected only a few times. The chain links TRBV12-3 or TRBV12-4 to TRBJ1-2; D is ambiguous. This CDR3 is 14 amino acids long. V was pared by 2 bases and J by 8 bases, with 15 bases between. For the CDR3, the DNA is TGTGCCAGCAGTTTATCCGCCCCCTCGGGCGGCTACACCTTC. Protein product: CASSLSAPSGGYTF.

The table lists this clonotype with many counts. The chain links TRBV7-8 to TRBJ1-5; D possibly corresponds to TRBD1 (6 bases). V lost 1 base to trimming and J lost 3 bases, with 10 bases between them. Per germline, CDR1 SGHVS and CDR2 FQNEAQ. This CDR3 contains 15 residues. The CDR3 reads CASSLVGQFNQPQHF. The CDR3 DNA follows: TGTGCCAGCAGCTTAGTCGGACAGTTCAATCAGCCCCAGCATTTT.

The chain links TRBV3-1 to TRBJ1-4, with 8 positions matching TRBD1. The CDR3 loop spans 15 amino acids. Germline V lookup: CDR1 LGHDT, CDR2 YNNKEL (reference sequence). J was trimmed by 8 bases and V by 2 bases; bases with no gene match: 7. The CDR3, as DNA: TGTGCCAGCAGCCAACGAGGACAGGGAATCGAAAAACTGTTTTTT. It is translated as CASSQRGQGIEKLFF.

V usage is TRBV28 and J usage is TRBJ1-1; D is undetermined. Germline assignment: CDR1 MDHEN and CDR2 SYDVKM. V was cut by 5 bases and J by 1 base, with 11 bases left in between. The CDR3 consists of 14 residues. CDR3 bases: TGTGCCAGCAGTGGATGGGTGGAGAACACTGAAGCTTTCTTT. Encoded protein: CASSGWVENTEAFF.

This clonotype came up a few times. The rearrangement links TRBV29-1 to TRBJ1-2, with 11 bases matching TRBD1. CDR3 length: 14 amino acids. The germline CDR1 and CDR2 sequences are SQVTM and ANQGSEA. The V and J ends lost 4 bases and 8 bases, in that order; junction bases with no gene match: 9. CDR3 residues: CSVAGGQGAGGYTF. CDR3 coding DNA: TGCAGCGTTGCCGGAGGACAGGGGGCTGGAGGCTACACCTTC.

This chain joins TRBV12-3 or TRBV12-4 and TRBJ1-5, with D unclear. V was pared by 1 base and J by 9 bases, with 13 bases between. The CDR3 is 14 residues long. Written as DNA, the CDR3 is TGTGCCAGCAGTTTAGAGGCCGCCGGGCGGCCCCAGCATTTT. Encoded protein: CASSLEAAGRPQHF.

This clonotype was observed many times. This rearrangement joins TRBV7-8 to TRBJ1-2; 7 nucleotides align to TRBD1. This CDR3 is 16 amino acids long. Germline CDR1 reads SGHVS; CDR2 reads FQNEAQ. V trimming: 2 bases; J trimming: 5 bases; junction bases outside the gene matches: 11. CDR3 sequence: CASSLPNTGVGYGYTF. In DNA, the CDR3 is TGTGCCAGCAGCTTACCCAACACAGGGGTAGGGTATGGCTACACCTTC.

This clonotype was seen repeatedly, ten times or more. J is TRBJ1-6 and V is TRBV27, with D possibly matching TRBD1 (6 bases). The CDR3 spans 18 residues. The germline V gene has CDR1 MNHEY and CDR2 SMNVEV (reference sequence). V was clipped by 2 bases and J by 8 bases, with 22 bases between them. CDR3 loop: CASSLRLRQVGGHSPLHF. CDR3 nucleotides: TGTGCCAGCAGTTTACGCCTGAGACAGGTCGGGGGGCATTCACCCCTCCACTTT.

The rearrangement joins TRBV6-2 or TRBV6-3 to TRBJ2-3; TRBD2 matches 11 bases. With 2 bases clipped from V and 5 bases from J, the junction kept 3 bases outside the gene matches. The CDR3 spans 15 residues. Germline CDR1 is MNHEY and CDR2 is SVGEGT. The CDR3 here is CASSYGGLAEDTQYF. The CDR3 coding sequence is TGTGCCAGCAGTTACGGGGGACTAGCGGAAGATACGCAGTATTTT.

The chain combines TRBV7-6 with TRBJ2-7; D gene uncertain. V was cut by 5 bases and J by 5 bases, with 16 bases left in between. Germline assignment: CDR1 SGHVS and CDR2 FNYEAQ. There are 14 residues in the CDR3. The chain's CDR3 is CASSLQLARHEQYF. The CDR3 region has the DNA TGTGCCAGCAGCCTCCAGTTAGCTCGACACGAGCAGTACTTC.

There are a few counts of this clonotype. The J gene is TRBJ1-1, the V gene TRBV6-5; D is possibly TRBD1 (5 bases). The CDR3 covers 15 residues. CDR1 is MNHEY and CDR2 is SVGAGI in the germline V gene. V was pared by 0 bases and J by 0 bases, with 8 bases between. The CDR3 region has the DNA TGTGCCAGCAGTTACTCGAACAGGATGAACACTGAAGCTTTCTTT. It specifies CASSYSNRMNTEAFF.

This clonotype has more than one count but fewer than ten. The chain recombines TRBV2 with TRBJ1-6; a possible D gene is TRBD1 (6 bases). This CDR3 region has 17 residues. The germline V gene encodes CDR1 SNHLY and CDR2 FYNNEI. Trimming left V 7 bases short and J 6 bases short, with 22 bases between. The CDR3, as DNA: TGTGCCAGCACACCTCCGCTTCGGGACAACCCTAATTCACCCCTCCACTTT. Translating gives CASTPPLRDNPNSPLHF.

V and J are TRBV9 and TRBJ2-5; 7 bases are shared with TRBD1. J gave up 3 bases and V 5 bases, and 4 bases lay outside the gene matches. Germline-derived CDR1 and CDR2 are SGDLS and YYNGEE. The CDR3 spans 13 residues. The CDR3 DNA reads TGTGCCAGCAGAGCCGGGACAGAAGAGACCCAGTACTTC. It encodes CASRAGTEETQYF.

The V call is TRBV5-6, the J call TRBJ2-5; 9 bases are a match to TRBD2. The J call may be wrong; the DNA end is better matched by TRBJ2-1. The CDR3 has 15 amino acids. From germline, CDR1 is SGHDT and CDR2 YYEEEE. The CDR3 sequence is CASSLGLAGVGKQFF. The CDR3 DNA follows: TGTGCCAGCAGCTTGGGGTTAGCGGGAGTTGGAAAGCAGTTCTTC.

The chain recombines TRBV27 with TRBJ2-4, with 13 bases matching TRBD2. J gave up 2 bases and V 4 bases, and 2 bases lay outside the gene matches. This CDR3 has 16 residues. Germline CDR1 is MNHEY and CDR2 is SMNVEV (reference sequence). The CDR3 reads CASSSGLAGTKNIQYF. In DNA, the CDR3 is TGTGCCAGCAGTTCGGGACTAGCGGGAACCAAAAACATTCAGTACTTC.

The V and J genes are TRBV18 and TRBJ1-4; D is uncertain. Germline V CDR1 and CDR2: KGHSH, LQKENI. The V gene lost 3 bases and the J gene lost 0 bases, with 17 bases spanning the gap. The CDR3 contains 18 residues. The CDR3 coding sequence is TGTGCCAGCTCACCGCGACCTCCGGGGTCTGCAACTAATGAAAAACTGTTTTTT. It yields the protein CASSPRPPGSATNEKLFF.

The chain couples TRBV7-9 to TRBJ1-4; perhaps TRBD1 as D (6 bases). The germline V gene encodes CDR1 SEHNR and CDR2 FQNEAQ (reference sequence). This CDR3 region has 15 residues. The V end was cut by 5 bases, the J end by 7 bases, with 17 bases between. Written as DNA, the CDR3 is TGTGCCAGCAGCGTCCTACAGGGAATTACTGAAAAACTGTTTTTT. This translates into CASSVLQGITEKLFF. Filled out from reference TRBV7-9 and TRBJ1-4, the complete variable domain reads DTGVSQNPRHKITKRGQNVTFRCDPISEHNRLYWYRQTLGQGPEFLTYFQNEAQLEKSRLLSDRFSAERPKGSFSTLEIQRTEQGDSAMYLCASSVLQGITEKLFFGSGTQLSVL.

This clonotype was counted only a few times. The chain links TRBV6-1 to TRBJ2-7; TRBD2 might be the D (5 bases). This CDR3 is built from 17 residues. V lost 2 bases, J lost 2 bases, and 19 bases lay in between. Per germline, CDR1 MNHNS and CDR2 SASEGT. The CDR3 DNA reads TGTGCCAGCAGTGAAAGGGAACGGGGATCCCTCCCCTACGAGCAGTACTTC. Translating it yields CASSERERGSLPYEQYF.

The table lists this clonotype with many counts. The chain couples TRBV28 to TRBJ1-1; D ambiguous. This CDR3 contains 12 residues. The germline V gene encodes CDR1 MDHEN and CDR2 SYDVKM. V was trimmed by 10 bases and J by 0 bases, leaving 9 bases between them. CDR3 nucleotide sequence: TGTGCCACATACAATATGAACACTGAAGCTTTCTTT. Translated, it gives CATYNMNTEAFF.